This TCR beta chain came from a study of cytomegalovirus exposure and HLA in healthy donors. The PCR made use of 60 Vbeta and 13 Jbeta primers. Only in-frame clones appear in the TCRdb table, and some are missing; sequencing was by immunoSEQ multiplex PCR. The data show 150,000 to 200,000 clones, 62% seen once. To note about this clone: Its antigen is not known.

Whole-study results and caveats: In an earlier analysis, in some 540 donors, most V segments appeared productive either ~87% or ~30% of the time. The authors listed 150 or so TCR beta chains as cytomegalovirus-associated. In vitro work confirmed that a few CMV-associated chains recognize CMV antigens. Later genetic work tied a missense DCLRE1C variant to beta-chain V and J trimming.

Germline V gene sequence: CDR1 MNHEY, CDR2 SVGAGI. V was trimmed by 2 bases and J by 10 bases, leaving 8 bases between them. The CDR3 sequence is 11 residues long. The clonotype originates from a man aged 35-49 years in good health and CMV-seronegative. The specimen sequenced was PBMCs. The chain carries TRBV6-5 and TRBJ2-5; perhaps TRBD1 as D (5 bases). CDR3 DNA sequence: TGTGCCAGCAGTTACGGGCAGGGCCAGTACTTC. It is translated as CASSYGQGQYF.